The rows below give T cell receptor beta chains drawn from one sample of a study of T cells after yellow fever vaccination. TCRdb itself ran the 5' RACE reads through MiXCR, one entry per CDR3 protein. The repertoire holds 300,000 to 450,000 distinct CDR3 sequences, 6.2% seen once, with over 14% in the top ten. Sample: PBMCs, taken 5 days after the yellow fever booster vaccination. The receptors derive from a man aged 30 to 39 who received the YFV17D yellow fever vaccine. CDR3s include the opening cysteine and the closing phenylalanine or tryptophan. Each record gives: J gene, V gene, D gene, clone size, CDR3 length, CDR3 DNA, CDR3 protein. A D gene is named only where the DNA matches it firmly. Where a row states a size, it is once, few, many or the class of an expanded clone; other rows omit it.

TRBJ2-3 TRBV10-3 - many 14 TGTGCCTCCACAACAGCGGCCCACACAGATACGCAGTATTTT CASTTAAHTDTQYF
TRBJ2-1 TRBV5-1 - many 16 TGCGCCAGCAGCCCAAAACAGGGTCCTCCCTACAATGAGCAGTTCTTC CASSPKQGPPYNEQFF
TRBJ2-7 TRBV20-1 TRBD2 - 15 TGCAGTGCCTCGGGAGCTAGCGGGAGTCGGGACGAGCAGTACTTC CSASGASGSRDEQYF
TRBJ2-5 TRBV7-9 - many 14 TGTGCCAGCAGCTCCATACGGGGTGCGGAGACCCAGTACTTC CASSSIRGAETQYF
TRBJ2-6 TRBV20-1 - - 12 TGCAGTGCCCACGCTGGGGCCAACGTCCTGACTTTC CSAHAGANVLTF
TRBJ2-1 TRBV28 TRBD1 few 16 TGTGCCAGCAGGTATGAGGGACAGTCTTTCTACAATGAGCAGTTCTTC CASRYEGQSFYNEQFF
TRBJ2-7 TRBV30 - few 13 TGTGCCTGGAGTGTCGGTGGTTCCTACGAGCAGTACTTC CAWSVGGSYEQYF
TRBJ2-3 TRBV12-3/TRBV12-4 - few 13 TGTGCCAGTACGGCCCCGGTCTCAGATACGCAGTATTTT CASTAPVSDTQYF
TRBJ2-3 TRBV7-2 - few 14 TGTGCCAGCAGCCCGACAGGAGACACGGATACGCAGTATTTT CASSPTGDTDTQYF
TRBJ2-2 TRBV27 - many 13 TGTGCCAGCAGTTCTATGGGTGCCGGGGAGCTGTTTTTT CASSSMGAGELFF
TRBJ2-7 TRBV12-3/TRBV12-4 TRBD1 few 13 TGTGCCAGTAGGGACAGTCCAACCTACGAGCAGTACTTC CASRDSPTYEQYF
TRBJ2-1 TRBV10-3 TRBD2 many 14 TGTGCCATCAGTGATGCGCGGGAGAGGGTTGAGCAGTTCTTC CAISDARERVEQFF
TRBJ1-1 TRBV6-1 - - 13 TGTGCCAGCACCCACACGGCGAACACTGAAGCTTTCTTT CASTHTANTEAFF
TRBJ1-1 TRBV4-3 - many 20 TGCGCCAGCAGCCAAGAGAGGGGGAACTACCTACAGGGTCCGAACACTGAAGCTTTCTTT CASSQERGNYLQGPNTEAFF
TRBJ2-1 TRBV7-3 - few 13 TGTGCCAGCAGCTTGCGGACAAACAATGAGCAGTTCTTC CASSLRTNNEQFF
TRBJ2-4 TRBV7-2 TRBD2 many 16 TGTGCCAGCAGCCCACAACTAGCGGGATCGATTTCCATTCAGTACTTC CASSPQLAGSISIQYF
TRBJ2-7 TRBV12-3/TRBV12-4 - - 14 TGTGCCAGCAGACCGCCGGGACAACTCTACGAGCAGTACTTC CASRPPGQLYEQYF
TRBJ2-7 TRBV6-5 - - 9 TGTGCCAGCATCTACGAGCAGTACTTC CASIYEQYF
TRBJ2-3 TRBV12-2 - - 19 TGTGCAAGTCGCGCGACTAGCGGGAGCCCGCCCGGGGCCGCAGATACGCAGTATTTT CASRATSGSPPGAADTQYF
TRBJ2-7 TRBV10-3 - many 14 TGTGCCACCGCTAGTTTACGTACCACCTACGAGCAGTACTTC CATASLRTTYEQYF
TRBJ2-3 TRBV5-1 - - 14 TGCGCCAGCAGCTTGAGAGAGTACACAGATACGCAGTATTTT CASSLREYTDTQYF
TRBJ1-1 TRBV18 - many 12 TGTGCCAGCTCACCGTCGAACACTGAAGCTTTCTTT CASSPSNTEAFF
TRBJ2-7 TRBV18 - many 12 TGTGCCAGCTCACCCCTCGGGGAAAACCCGTACTTC CASSPLGENPYF
TRBJ2-5 TRBV6-6 - many 12 TGTGCCAGCAGTTACTCGAGGGAGACCCAGTACTTC CASSYSRETQYF
TRBJ2-7 TRBV5-1 - many 12 TGCGCCAGCAGCTTGAACTCGGAGAAGCAGTACTTC CASSLNSEKQYF
TRBJ1-2 TRBV5-1 - many 13 TGCGCCAGCAGCTCTCTTACGGACGGTGGCTACACCTTC CASSSLTDGGYTF
TRBJ1-1 TRBV5-1 - - 17 TGCGCCAGCAGCTTTGGGTACGGGGCAGAAGGGGGTGGAGAAGCTTTCTTT CASSFGYGAEGGGEAFF
TRBJ2-2 TRBV19 TRBD1 few 16 TGTGCCAGCAGAATCACCGGGACAGGGAACACCGGGGAGCTGTTTTTT CASRITGTGNTGELFF
TRBJ2-1 TRBV28 TRBD2 many 17 TGTGCCAGCAGTTCCTCCGGGACTAGCGGGAGTGTCAATGAGCAGTTCTTC CASSSSGTSGSVNEQFF
TRBJ1-1 TRBV12-3/TRBV12-4 - many 15 TGTGCCAGCAGTTCGGTAGGCGTCTTGAACACTGAAGCTTTCTTT CASSSVGVLNTEAFF
TRBJ2-3 TRBV4-2 TRBD2 many 16 TGTGCCAGCAGCCAAGAGCCTAGCGGGGTGACAGATACGCAGTATTTT CASSQEPSGVTDTQYF
TRBJ2-7 TRBV18 - - 13 TGTGCCAGCTCACCGAAGAAGGCCTACGAGCAGTACTTC CASSPKKAYEQYF
TRBJ2-1 TRBV5-5 TRBD2 many 16 TGTGCCAGCAGCTTGAATCGCGGGAGCTCCTACAATGAGCAGTTCTTC CASSLNRGSSYNEQFF
TRBJ1-2 TRBV19 TRBD1 few 14 TGTGCCAGTAGTACCCGGGACAGGGGGAATGGCTACACCTTC CASSTRDRGNGYTF
TRBJ1-5 TRBV18 - few 14 TGTGCCAGCTCGCCTCTAGAAGTGAATCAGCCCCAGCATTTT CASSPLEVNQPQHF
TRBJ2-7 TRBV7-2 TRBD2 many 14 TGTGCCAGCAGCTTTGACGGGAGGGCCTACGAGCAGTACTTC CASSFDGRAYEQYF
TRBJ2-5 TRBV18 - many 14 TGTGCCAGCTCACCGGTTCGCACTCAAGAGACCCAGTACTTC CASSPVRTQETQYF
TRBJ2-1 TRBV20-1 TRBD2 - 15 TGCAGTGCTAGGAGTGGGACTAGCGAGGACAATGAGCAGTTCTTC CSARSGTSEDNEQFF
TRBJ2-7 TRBV5-1 - few 15 TGCGCCAGCAGCACCACCACGCCCAGCTCCTACGAGCAGTACTTC CASSTTTPSSYEQYF
TRBJ2-3 TRBV5-1 TRBD2 - 19 TGCGCCAGCAGCTTCTTGGGACTAGCGGGAGCCGGCATCACAGATACGCAGTATTTT CASSFLGLAGAGITDTQYF
TRBJ2-1 TRBV9 TRBD2 - 15 TGTGCCAGCAGCGTAGGCCTAGCGGGAGCGGTTGAGCAGTTCTTC CASSVGLAGAVEQFF
TRBJ2-7 TRBV6-5 - many 11 TGTGCCACACAGACAGGCGCCGAGCAGTACTTC CATQTGAEQYF
TRBJ2-7 TRBV7-2 TRBD2 few 15 TGTGCCAGCAGCTTAGGAGGGACTAGCGTCTACGAGCAGTACTTC CASSLGGTSVYEQYF